This TCR beta chain was profiled in a study of cytomegalovirus exposure and HLA in healthy donors. The wider study: There were fewer than 130 million unique TCR beta sequences, drawn from about 200 million T cells, in an earlier analysis. The study, taken as a whole, reports: Follow-up analysis later connected one missense variant in DCLRE1C with trimming of TCR beta V- and J-genes.

PCR was performed using 60 Vbeta and 13 Jbeta primers. Profiled with immunoSEQ multiplex PCR; TCRdb holds only in-frame clones, not every one. The sample contains tens of thousands of clones, about 90% of which appear only once. The CDR3 is made up of 13 amino acids. Germline V gives CDR1 SNHLY, CDR2 FYNNEI. V shed 11 bases and J shed 4 bases, with 18 bases lying between them. As for this clone: Its specificity is unknown.

Regarding donors, all were healthy bone marrow donors. The sequenced sample consisted of PBMCs. The chain uses TRBV2 and TRBJ2-7; D is perhaps TRBD1 (6 bases). This receptor was obtained from a woman aged 40 to 50 in good health and CMV-seropositive. The CDR3 nucleotides read TGTGCCCAAGCCCCAGGGGCGAGGTACGAGCAGTACTTC. This gives the protein CAQAPGARYEQYF.